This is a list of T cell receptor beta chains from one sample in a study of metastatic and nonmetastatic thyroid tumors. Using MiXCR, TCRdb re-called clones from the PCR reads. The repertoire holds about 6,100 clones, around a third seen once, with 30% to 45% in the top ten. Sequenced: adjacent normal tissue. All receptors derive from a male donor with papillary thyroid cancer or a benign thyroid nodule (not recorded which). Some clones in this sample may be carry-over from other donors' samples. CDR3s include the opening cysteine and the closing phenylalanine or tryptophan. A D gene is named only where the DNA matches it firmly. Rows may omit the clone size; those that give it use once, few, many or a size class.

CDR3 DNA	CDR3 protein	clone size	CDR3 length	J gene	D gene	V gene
TGCGCCAGCAGCCAAGGGGAGATCGCGGGGGCCCTTTTAAATACGCAGTATTTT	CASSQGEIAGALLNTQYF	once	18	TRBJ2-3	NA	TRBV4-1
TGTGCCAGCATTTATCAGAGGGGAGAAAAACTGTTTTTT	CASIYQRGEKLFF	few	13	TRBJ1-4	NA	TRBV2
TGTGCCAGCAGCCAAGAGGGACGAACTGGGGTGGATACGCAGTATTTT	CASSQEGRTGVDTQYF	NA	16	TRBJ2-3	NA	TRBV7-3
TGTGCCAGCAGCTCCGGACCTGACTCCGATGCAACTAATGAAAAACTGTTTTTT	CASSSGPDSDATNEKLFF	few	18	TRBJ1-4	NA	TRBV11-1
TGTGCCAGCAGTGAATCACGGGGCTGGGGAGCTGTTTTT	CASSESRGWGAVF	few	13	TRBJ2-2	NA	TRBV2
TGTGCCTGGAGGAGGACAGGGAGGAACACTGAAGCTTTCTTT	CAWRRTGRNTEAFF	few	14	TRBJ1-1	TRBD1	TRBV30
TGTGCCAGCAGTGAACCGCCGACGGGTCCTAGCACAGATACGCAGTATTTT	CASSEPPTGPSTDTQYF	NA	17	TRBJ2-3	NA	TRBV6-1
TGTGCCAGCAGCGTAGCACGTTCAGGGATCGGGGAGCTGTTTTTT	CASSVARSGIGELFF	NA	15	TRBJ2-2	NA	TRBV9
TGTGCCAGCAGCTTGTCGCCACTAGCCAAAAACATTCAGTACTTC	CASSLSPLAKNIQYF	NA	15	TRBJ2-4	NA	TRBV5-6
TGTGCCAGCAGTGCCAGGGCTATTAGCCAAGAGACCCAGTACTTC	CASSARAISQETQYF	large	15	TRBJ2-5	NA	TRBV28
TGTGCCATCGGGGCCAGGGGGACCCAGTACTTC	CAIGARGTQYF	few	11	TRBJ2-5	NA	TRBV28
TGTGCCAGCAGTCCCGGTGGGGCCGTGAAACAGCCCCAGCATTTT	CASSPGGAVKQPQHF	many	15	TRBJ1-5	NA	TRBV28
TGTGCCAGCAGTTTAGGTGGTTCGGGCACTGAAGCTTTCTTT	CASSLGGSGTEAFF	medium-sized	14	TRBJ1-1	NA	TRBV12-3/TRBV12-4
TGTGCCAGCAGTTACTCGTGGGGTGCGAACACCGGGGAGCTGTTTTTT	CASSYSWGANTGELFF	NA	16	TRBJ2-2	NA	TRBV6-4
TGTGCCTACGATTCCTCCGTCAACGTCCTGACTTTC	CAYDSSVNVLTF	NA	12	TRBJ2-6	NA	TRBV30
TGTGCCAGCAGGGTAGCGGGAGGGCCTCAAGAGACCCAGTACTTC	CASRVAGGPQETQYF	NA	15	TRBJ2-5	TRBD2	TRBV25-1